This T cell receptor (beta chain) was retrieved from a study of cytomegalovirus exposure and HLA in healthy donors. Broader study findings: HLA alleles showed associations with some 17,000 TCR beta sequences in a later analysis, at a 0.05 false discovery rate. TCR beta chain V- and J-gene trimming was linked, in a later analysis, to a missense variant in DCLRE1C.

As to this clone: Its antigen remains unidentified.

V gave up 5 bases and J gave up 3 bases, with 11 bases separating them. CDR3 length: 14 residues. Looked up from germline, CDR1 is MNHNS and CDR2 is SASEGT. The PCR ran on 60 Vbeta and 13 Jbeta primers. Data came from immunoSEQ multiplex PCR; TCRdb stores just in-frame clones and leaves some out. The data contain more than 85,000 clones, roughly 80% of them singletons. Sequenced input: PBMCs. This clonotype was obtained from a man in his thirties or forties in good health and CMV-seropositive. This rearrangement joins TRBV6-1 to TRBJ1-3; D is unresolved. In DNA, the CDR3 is TGTGCCAGCAGTTTGGGCAGCCGTGGAAACACCATATATTTT. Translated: CASSLGSRGNTIYF.